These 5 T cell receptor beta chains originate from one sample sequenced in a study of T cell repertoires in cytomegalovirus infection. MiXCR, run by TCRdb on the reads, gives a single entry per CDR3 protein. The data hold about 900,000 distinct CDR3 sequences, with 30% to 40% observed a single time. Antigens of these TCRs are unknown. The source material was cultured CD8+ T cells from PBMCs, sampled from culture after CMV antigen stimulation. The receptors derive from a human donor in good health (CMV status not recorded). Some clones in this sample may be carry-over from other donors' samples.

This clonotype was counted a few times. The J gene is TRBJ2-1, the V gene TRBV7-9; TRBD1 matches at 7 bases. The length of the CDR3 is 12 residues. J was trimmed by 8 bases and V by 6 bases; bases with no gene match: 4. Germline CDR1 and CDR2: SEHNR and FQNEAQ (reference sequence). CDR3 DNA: TGTGCCAGCAGGTCTACAGGGGATGAGCAGTTCTTC. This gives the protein CASRSTGDEQFF.

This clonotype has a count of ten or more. The CDR3 loop reads CASSSGGMNTGELFF. The CDR3 nucleotides read TGTGCCAGCAGCTCTGGCGGGATGAACACCGGGGAGCTGTTTTTT. The chain links TRBV7-8 to TRBJ2-2; a possible D gene is TRBD2 (6 bases). This CDR3 is 15 amino acids long. In germline, CDR1 is SGHVS, CDR2 FQNEAQ. Trimming took off 4 bases at V and 1 base at J, with 10 bases between the two ends.

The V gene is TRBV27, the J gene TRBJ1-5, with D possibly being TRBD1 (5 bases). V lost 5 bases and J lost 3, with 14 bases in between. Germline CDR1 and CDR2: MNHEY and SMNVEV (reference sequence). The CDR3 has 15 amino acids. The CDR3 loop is CASSPGTAVNQPQHF. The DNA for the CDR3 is TGTGCCAGCAGTCCCGGGACCGCGGTCAATCAGCCCCAGCATTTT.

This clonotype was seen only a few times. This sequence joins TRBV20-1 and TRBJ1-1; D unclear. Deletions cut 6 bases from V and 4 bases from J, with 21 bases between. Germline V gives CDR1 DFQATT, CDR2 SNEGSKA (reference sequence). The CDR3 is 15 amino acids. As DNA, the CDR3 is TGCAGTGCGAAAGATGGAAGAAACGGGATCACTGAAGCTTTCTTT. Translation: CSAKDGRNGITEAFF.

The CDR3 DNA reads TGTGCCAGCAGCTCCCCGAGGACAGGGCCCTACGAGCAGTACGTC. This codes for CASSSPRTGPYEQYV. The chain uses TRBV2 and TRBJ2-7; TRBD1 matches 8 bases. The junction had 9 bases not matched to a gene; V was cut back by 6 bases and J by 2 bases. The CDR3 has 15 amino acids. The germline gives CDR1 SNHLY, CDR2 FYNNEI.